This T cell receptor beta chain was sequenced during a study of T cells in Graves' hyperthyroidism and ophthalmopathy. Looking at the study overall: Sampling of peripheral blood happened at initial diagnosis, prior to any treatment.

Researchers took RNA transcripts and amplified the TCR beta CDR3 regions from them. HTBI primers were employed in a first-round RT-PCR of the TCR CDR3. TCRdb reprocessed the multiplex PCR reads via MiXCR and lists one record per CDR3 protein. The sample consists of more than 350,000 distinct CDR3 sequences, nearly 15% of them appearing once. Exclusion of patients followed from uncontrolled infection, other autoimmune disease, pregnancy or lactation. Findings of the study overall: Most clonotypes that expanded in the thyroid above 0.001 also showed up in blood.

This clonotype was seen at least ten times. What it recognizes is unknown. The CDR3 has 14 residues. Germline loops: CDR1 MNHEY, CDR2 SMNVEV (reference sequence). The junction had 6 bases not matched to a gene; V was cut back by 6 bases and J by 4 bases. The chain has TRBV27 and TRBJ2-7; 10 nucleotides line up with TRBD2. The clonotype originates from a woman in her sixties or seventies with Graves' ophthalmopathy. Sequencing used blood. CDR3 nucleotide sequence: TGTGCCAGCAGAGGACTAGCGGATCGATACGAGCAGTACTTC. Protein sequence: CASRGLADRYEQYF.